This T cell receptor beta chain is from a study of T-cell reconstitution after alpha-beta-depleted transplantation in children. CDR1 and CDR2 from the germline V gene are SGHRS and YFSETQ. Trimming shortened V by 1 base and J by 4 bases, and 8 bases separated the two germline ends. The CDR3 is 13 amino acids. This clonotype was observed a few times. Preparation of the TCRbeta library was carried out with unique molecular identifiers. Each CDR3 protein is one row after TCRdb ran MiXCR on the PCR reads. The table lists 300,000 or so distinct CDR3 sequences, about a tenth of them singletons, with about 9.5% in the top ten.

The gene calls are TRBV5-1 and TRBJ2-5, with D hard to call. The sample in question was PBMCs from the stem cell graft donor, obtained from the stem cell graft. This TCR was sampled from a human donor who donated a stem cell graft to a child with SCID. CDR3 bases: TGCGCCAGCAGCTTGAATGTTGTAGAGACCCAGTACTTC. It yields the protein CASSLNVVETQYF.